The rows below give T cell receptor beta chains drawn from one sample of a study of Siglec-9 on CD8 T cells in melanoma. Measured with immunoSEQ multiplex PCR; TCRdb has only the in-frame clones, and not every one. The table has around 35,000 clones, approximately 84% seen once; the top ten hold approximately 2%. Source material: Siglec-9- CD8+ T cells sorted from blood. All receptors derive from a human donor in good health. Each CDR3 is given with its conserved first and last residue. The D gene is left open where the match is weak. Only part of the rows carry a size: once, few, many, or a class if the clone is expanded.

J	size	D	V	DNA	CDR3
TRBJ1-2	-	-	TRBV2	TGTGCCAGCAGTGGAGTAGAAGTCCCTAGGGGCTACACCTTC	CASSGVEVPRGYTF
TRBJ2-7	-	-	TRBV7-3	TGTGCCAGCAGCTTAACGCCGGCAGCGTACGAGCAGTACTTC	CASSLTPAAYEQYF
TRBJ2-7	-	-	TRBV2	TGTGCCAGCACTTCGGGACACCTCTACGAGCAGTACTTC	CASTSGHLYEQYF
TRBJ2-7	-	-	TRBV27	TGTGCCAGCAGTTTAGGACAGACCTACGAGCAGTACTTC	CASSLGQTYEQYF
TRBJ2-2	-	-	TRBV13	TGTGCCAGCAGCCGCAACCTAGAGGGTTGGACCGGGGAGCTGTTTTTT	CASSRNLEGWTGELFF
TRBJ2-2	-	-	TRBV29-1	TGCAGCGTCTATACAGGGGCGGGGACCGGGGAGCTGTTTTTT	CSVYTGAGTGELFF
TRBJ2-7	-	-	TRBV5-1	TGCGCCAGCAGCGGGGAGCCGGGGAGCGAGCAGTACTTC	CASSGEPGSEQYF
TRBJ2-2	-	TRBD1	TRBV30	TGTGCCTGGCACACAGGGGCCGGGGAGCTGTTTTTT	CAWHTGAGELFF
TRBJ2-7	few	-	TRBV4-1	TGCGCCAGCAGCCAAGTCCCAACCTACGAGCAGTACTTC	CASSQVPTYEQYF
TRBJ2-1	-	TRBD2	TRBV6-6	TGTGCCAGCAGTTCCCAGCGGGAGGTTTACAATGAGCAGTTCTTC	CASSSQREVYNEQFF
TRBJ1-4	-	-	TRBV6-1	TGTGCCAGCAGTGAGGACAGCTATAATGAAAAACTGTTTTTT	CASSEDSYNEKLFF
TRBJ2-7	-	-	TRBV7-3	TGTGCCAGCAGCTTATACGGGAGCTCCTACGAGCAGTACTTC	CASSLYGSSYEQYF
TRBJ1-5	-	-	TRBV7-2	TGTGCCAGCAGCTTAGGTCCGGGGCCGGGTAATCAGCCCCAGCATTTT	CASSLGPGPGNQPQHF
TRBJ1-1	-	TRBD1	TRBV28	TGTGCCAGCAGTCCCCCGGACAGGGGTGTTGAAGCTTTCTTT	CASSPPDRGVEAFF
TRBJ1-2	-	-	TRBV15	TGTGCCACCAGCAGTACAGGGCTCGGCTATGGCTACACCTTC	CATSSTGLGYGYTF
TRBJ2-3	-	TRBD1	TRBV7-9	TGTGCCAGCAGCCCATCCTGGGACAGGGGCCCAGATACGCAGTATTTT	CASSPSWDRGPDTQYF
TRBJ2-1	-	-	TRBV11-2	TGTGCCAGCAGCTCGGAAGTGATTAGGGGCAATGAGCAGTTCTTC	CASSSEVIRGNEQFF
TRBJ1-2	-	-	TRBV29-1	TGCAGCGTCGCCTCCGGGTTTGGCTACACCTTC	CSVASGFGYTF
TRBJ1-2	-	-	TRBV5-6	TGTGCCAGCAGCTTGGCCGAGGGCCGGGGCTACACCTTC	CASSLAEGRGYTF
TRBJ1-5	few	-	TRBV19	TGTGCCAGTACCCTCGTGGGGGAAAGCAATCAGCCCCAGCATTTT	CASTLVGESNQPQHF
TRBJ2-2	-	-	TRBV7-9	TGTGCCAGCAGCTTAGTGGGCCACACAAACACCGGGGAGCTGTTTTTT	CASSLVGHTNTGELFF
TRBJ2-2	-	-	TRBV19	TGTGCCAGTAGTTGGACTGGCACCGGGGAGCTGTTTTTT	CASSWTGTGELFF
TRBJ1-5	-	TRBD1	TRBV15	TGTGCCACCAGCAGCCACAGGGGAGGGAATCAGCCCCAGCATTTT	CATSSHRGGNQPQHF
TRBJ1-1	few	TRBD1	TRBV5-1	TGCGCCAGCAGCTTGGTTAGACAGGGTTCGTTCTCTGAAGCTTTCTTT	CASSLVRQGSFSEAFF
TRBJ2-1	-	TRBD1	TRBV27	TGTGCCAGCAGTTACAGGGGCGACAATGAGCAGTTCTTC	CASSYRGDNEQFF
TRBJ2-1	-	-	TRBV5-1	TGCGCCAGCAGCGACGGGACAGGTGTCTGGGAGGGGAGGAATGAGCAGTTCTTC	CASSDGTGVWEGRNEQFF
TRBJ1-1	-	-	TRBV4-1	TGCGCCAGCAGCCAAGGAACCGGGGGCGGGAACACTGAAGCTTTCTTT	CASSQGTGGGNTEAFF
TRBJ2-1	-	TRBD1	TRBV13	TGTGCCAGCCTGGGACAGGGCTCCAATGAGCAGTTCTTC	CASLGQGSNEQFF
TRBJ2-1	-	TRBD2	TRBV7-8	TGTGCCAGCAGCTTCGGGCTAGCGGGCGAGCTGACTATCTCCTACAATGAGCAGTTCTTC	CASSFGLAGELTISYNEQFF
TRBJ2-1	-	TRBD2	TRBV6-4	TGTGCCAGCAGTGACTCTCCGGGGGGGGCCCCCTACAATGAGCAGTTCTTC	CASSDSPGGAPYNEQFF
TRBJ1-2	few	TRBD1	TRBV27	TGTGCCAGCAGAATTCTGGGGGGCACAGGGGCTGGCTACACCTTC	CASRILGGTGAGYTF
TRBJ2-7	-	-	TRBV6-6	TGTGCCAGCAGTTACTCAATCGGATCCGAGCAGTACTTC	CASSYSIGSEQYF
TRBJ1-1	-	-	TRBV27	TGTGCCAGCAGCTCCTACCCCGGGACTCAGAACACTGAAGCTTTCTTT	CASSSYPGTQNTEAFF
TRBJ1-1	-	-	TRBV6-5	TGTGCCAGCAGCTCTGAAGCTTTCTTT	CASSSEAFF
TRBJ2-7	-	TRBD2	TRBV4-1	TGCGCCAGCAGCCCAGCGGGAGCGGGAGTGGGGCCCTACGAGCAGTACTTC	CASSPAGAGVGPYEQYF
TRBJ2-1	once	TRBD1	TRBV10-3	TGTGCCATCAGTGACCGGGACAGGGGCTACAATGAGCAGTTCTTC	CAISDRDRGYNEQFF
TRBJ2-5	-	TRBD1	TRBV5-6	TGTGCCAGCAGGAGCTTCTGGGACAGGGGGCGAGGGGAGACCCAGTACTTC	CASRSFWDRGRGETQYF
TRBJ2-1	-	TRBD1	TRBV29-1	TGCAGCGTCACAGAACAGGGGGTAGAGCAGTTCTTC	CSVTEQGVEQFF
TRBJ1-1	-	-	TRBV11-3	TGTGCCAGCACCGAACCGCCAGGTGAAGCTTTCTTT	CASTEPPGEAFF
TRBJ2-1	-	TRBD2	TRBV7-6	TGTGCCAGCAGCTTTTCGAGCGGGAGGGCGAGTGAGCAGTTCTTC	CASSFSSGRASEQFF
TRBJ2-5	-	TRBD1	TRBV9	TGTGCCAGCAGCGTAGGGGGACAGGCCAGGGGTGAGACCCAGTACTTC	CASSVGGQARGETQYF
TRBJ2-5	-	-	TRBV7-8	TGTGCCAGCAGCCTCCAAGAGACCCAGTACTTC	CASSLQETQYF
TRBJ2-5	-	-	TRBV5-6	TGTGCCAGCAGCTACAACGGGGAGACCCAGTACTTC	CASSYNGETQYF
TRBJ2-5	-	-	TRBV7-9	TGTGCCAGCAGCAAGACGGTGCAAGAGACCCAGTACTTC	CASSKTVQETQYF
TRBJ1-5	-	-	TRBV19	TGTGCCAGTAGTATATGGAGCAGGGTTGGTCAGCCCCAGCATTTT	CASSIWSRVGQPQHF
TRBJ1-1	few	-	TRBV11-2	TGTGCCAGCAGCTTACGCAGGGCGGATGAAGCTTTCTTT	CASSLRRADEAFF
TRBJ1-4	-	-	TRBV9	TGTGCCAGCAGCGTAGATGGTGTCTTTTCTAATGAAAAACTGTTTTTT	CASSVDGVFSNEKLFF
TRBJ2-5	-	-	TRBV28	TGTGCCAGCAGTTTAAAAGAGGAAGTGGTGGAGACCCAGTACTTC	CASSLKEEVVETQYF
TRBJ1-2	-	-	TRBV27	TGTGCCAGCAGTTTATGGGCAGGCGAATACTATGGCTACACCTTC	CASSLWAGEYYGYTF
TRBJ1-2	-	-	TRBV9	TGTGCCAGCAGCGAATGGGTAGGGGACTATGGCTACACCTTC	CASSEWVGDYGYTF
TRBJ1-5	-	TRBD1	TRBV28	TGTGCCAGCAGTCCATATTGGACAGGGGGCAATCAGCCCCAGCATTTT	CASSPYWTGGNQPQHF